The entry below gives a single T cell receptor beta chain sequence along with its context. The sample is drawn from a study of blood T cell repertoires in COVID-19. Background on the study: Italy, Spain and the United States were the sources of the convalescent and acute COVID-19 samples.

V was trimmed by 3 bases and J by 5 bases, leaving 14 bases between them. Germline V CDR1 and CDR2: LNHNV, YYDKDF (reference sequence). The CDR3 runs 14 residues. Using immunoSEQ multiplex PCR, the repertoire was profiled, and TCRdb retains in-frame clones only, with some absent. The sample lists 70,000 or so clones, more than 75% occurring once. This chain connects TRBV15 to TRBJ2-7; weak D call: TRBD2 (6 bases). The TCR comes from a human donor in a cohort sampled during active COVID-19. Input material: peripheral blood. CDR3 DNA sequence: TGTGCCACCAGCAGGGGGCAGGGAGGTAACGAGCAGTACTTC. Its protein product is CATSRGQGGNEQYF.